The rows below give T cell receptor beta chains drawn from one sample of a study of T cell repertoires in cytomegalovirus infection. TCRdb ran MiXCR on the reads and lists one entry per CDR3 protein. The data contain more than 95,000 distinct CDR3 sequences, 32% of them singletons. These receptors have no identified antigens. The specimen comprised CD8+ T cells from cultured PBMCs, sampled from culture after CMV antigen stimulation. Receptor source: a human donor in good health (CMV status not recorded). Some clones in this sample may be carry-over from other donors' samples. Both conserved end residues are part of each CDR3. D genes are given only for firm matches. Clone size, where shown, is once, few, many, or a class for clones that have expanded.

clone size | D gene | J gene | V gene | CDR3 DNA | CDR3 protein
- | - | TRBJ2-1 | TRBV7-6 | TGTGCCAGCAGCTTAGCGACTTACAATGAGCAGTTCTTC | CASSLATYNEQFF
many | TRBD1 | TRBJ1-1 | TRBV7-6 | TGTGCCAGCAGCTCCGAAGGATCAGGGGGCGAAACTGAAGCTTTCTTT | CASSSEGSGGETEAFF
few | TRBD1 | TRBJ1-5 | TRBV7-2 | TGTGCCAGCAGCCGGACAGGGGGCCTCAATCAGCCCCAGCATTTT | CASSRTGGLNQPQHF
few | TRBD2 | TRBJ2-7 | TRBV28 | TGTGCCAGCAGTTTAGAATATCTAGCGGGGGACTACGAGCAGTACTTC | CASSLEYLAGDYEQYF
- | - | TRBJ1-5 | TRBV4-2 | TGTGCCAGCAGCCAAGGGACCTCCTTATTGAGCAATCAGCCCCAGCATTTT | CASSQGTSLLSNQPQHF
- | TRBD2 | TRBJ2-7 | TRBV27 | TGTGCCAGCAGTTTATCGCGGGCGGGGGGGGGGCAGCAGTACTTC | CASSLSRAGGGQQYF
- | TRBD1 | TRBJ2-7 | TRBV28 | TGTGCCAGCAGTTACGGACAGGGGCTATCCTACGAGCAGTACTTC | CASSYGQGLSYEQYF
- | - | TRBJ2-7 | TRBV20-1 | TGCAGTGCTAGACGGGCTGACACCTACGAGCAGTACTTC | CSARRADTYEQYF
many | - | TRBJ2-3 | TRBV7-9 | TGTGCCAGCAGCTTAGCGGGGGGGGGCCGAGATACGCAGTATTTT | CASSLAGGGRDTQYF
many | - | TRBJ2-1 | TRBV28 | TGTGCCAGCAGTTTATTCGGTGAGCTGAGCTCCTACAATGAGCAGTTCTTC | CASSLFGELSSYNEQFF
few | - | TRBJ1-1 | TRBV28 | TGTGCCAGCAGTTCAACCCCGACAGCCAACACTGAAGCTTTCTTT | CASSSTPTANTEAFF
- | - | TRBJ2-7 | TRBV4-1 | TGCGCCAGCAGTTACGGGGAAGGCTACGAGCAGTACTTC | CASSYGEGYEQYF
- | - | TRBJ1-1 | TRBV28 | TGTGCCAGCAGTTTTCCGACAAGGGCGATGAACACTGAAGCTTTCTTT | CASSFPTRAMNTEAFF
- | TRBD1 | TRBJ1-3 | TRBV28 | TGTGCCAGCAGTTCGACAGGGCGAAACACCATATATTTT | CASSSTGRNTIYF
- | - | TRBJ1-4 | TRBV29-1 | TGCAGCGTCCCCTCGGACGGGACAACTAATGAAAAACTGTTTTTT | CSVPSDGTTNEKLFF
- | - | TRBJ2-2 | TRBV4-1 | TGCGCCAGCAGCCAAGAGCCAGACACCGGGGAGCTGTTTTTT | CASSQEPDTGELFF
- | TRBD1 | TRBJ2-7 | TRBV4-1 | TGCGCCAGCAGCCAAGTTCCAGGGGGCTCCTACGAGCAGTACTTC | CASSQVPGGSYEQYF
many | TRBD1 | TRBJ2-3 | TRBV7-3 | TGTGCCAGCAGTACGGGACAGGGGGTCACAGATACGCAGTATTTT | CASSTGQGVTDTQYF
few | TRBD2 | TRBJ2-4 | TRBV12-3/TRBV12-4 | TGTGCCAGCAGTTTAAGCGGGGGGGCCCTATCCGGAAACATTCAGTACTTC | CASSLSGGALSGNIQYF
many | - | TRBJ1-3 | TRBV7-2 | TGTGCCAGCAGCTTAGCCCAGGGAGCCGGAAACACCATATATTTT | CASSLAQGAGNTIYF
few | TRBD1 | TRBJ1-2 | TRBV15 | TGTGCCACCAGCAGGGACAGGGCCGGCTACACCTTC | CATSRDRAGYTF
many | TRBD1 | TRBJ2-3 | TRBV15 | TGTGCCACCAGCAGAGATATAGGACAGGGACCCCTTAGCACAGATACGCAGTATTTT | CATSRDIGQGPLSTDTQYF
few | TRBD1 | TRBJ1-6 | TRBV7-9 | TGTGCCAGCCGCCTCGGGACAGGGGATTCACCCCTCCACTTT | CASRLGTGDSPLHF